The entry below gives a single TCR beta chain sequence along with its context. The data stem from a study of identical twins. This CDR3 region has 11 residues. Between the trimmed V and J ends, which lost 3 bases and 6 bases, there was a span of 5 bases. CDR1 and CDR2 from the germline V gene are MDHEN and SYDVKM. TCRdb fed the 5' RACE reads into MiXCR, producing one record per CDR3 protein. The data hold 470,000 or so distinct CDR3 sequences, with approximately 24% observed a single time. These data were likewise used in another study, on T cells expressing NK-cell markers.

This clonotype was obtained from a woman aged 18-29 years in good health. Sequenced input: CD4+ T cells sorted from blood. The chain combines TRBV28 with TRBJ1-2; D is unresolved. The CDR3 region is CASSFFHGYTF. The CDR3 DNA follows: TGTGCCAGCAGTTTTTTTCATGGCTACACCTTC.